Presented here are 27 T cell receptor beta chains from one specimen sequenced in a study of T cell responses to AZD1222 COVID-19 vaccine. Generated by immunoSEQ multiplex PCR, the TCRdb table keeps only in-frame clones and is missing some. The sample has more than 95,000 clones; more than 70% are singletons. The specimen was peripheral blood, collected on day 0 of AZD1222 vaccination. These receptors came from an adult in good health.

This clone was observed a few times. The rearrangement joins TRBV11-3 to TRBJ2-7; no clear D gene. Trimming stripped 0 bases from V and 0 bases from J, with 3 bases between. Germline CDR1 is SGHNT and CDR2 is YENEEA. This CDR3 has 13 residues. Written as DNA, the CDR3 is TGTGCCAGCAGCTTAGACAGCTCCTACGAGCAGTACTTC. Its translation: CASSLDSSYEQYF.

V usage is TRBV5-1 and J usage is TRBJ2-3; D could derive from TRBD1 or TRBD2 (5 bases each). There are 15 residues in the CDR3. Germline assignment: CDR1 SGHRS and CDR2 YFSETQ. The V end was cut by 0 bases, the J end by 4 bases, with 12 bases between. The CDR3 reads CASSLAAGRADTQYF. CDR3 sequence (DNA): TGCGCCAGCAGCTTGGCCGCGGGCAGGGCAGATACGCAGTATTTT.

The genes are TRBV2 and TRBJ1-2; 7 positions agree with TRBD1. The germline gives CDR1 SNHLY, CDR2 FYNNEI. This CDR3 has 15 residues. J lost 8 bases, V lost 5 bases, and 14 bases had no gene match. The CDR3 loop is CASSPTGPEEIGYTF. In DNA form, the CDR3 reads TGTGCCAGCAGTCCGACAGGGCCCGAGGAGATCGGCTACACCTTC.

This clone appeared a single time. This chain links TRBV28 with TRBJ1-6, with 8 bases lining up with TRBD1. This CDR3 comprises 13 residues. CDR1 and CDR2 (germline): MDHEN, SYDVKM. The CDR3 here is CAGRGLRNSPLHF. CDR3 nucleotide sequence: TGTGCGGGCAGGGGGCTTAGAAATTCACCCCTCCACTTT.

The gene calls are TRBV14 and TRBJ2-1, with D possibly TRBD2 on 6 matching bases. Germline V gene sequence: CDR1 SGHDN, CDR2 FVKESK. This CDR3 comprises 17 residues. Trimming shortened V by 1 base and J by 0 bases, and 13 bases separated the two germline ends. CDR3 sequence: CASSQVFGSHSYNEQFF. CDR3 DNA: TGTGCCAGCAGCCAAGTATTCGGGAGCCACTCCTACAATGAGCAGTTCTTC.

The V and J genes are TRBV4-1 and TRBJ2-4; weak D call: TRBD2 (5 bases). V lost 1 base and J 5 bases, leaving 9 bases between the germline ends. The CDR3 totals 14 residues. Germline values: CDR1 MGHRA, CDR2 YSYEKL. The CDR3 loop is CASSQAGIQNIQYF. The DNA for the CDR3 is TGCGCCAGCAGCCAAGCGGGGATCCAAAACATTCAGTACTTC.

This chain connects TRBV19 to TRBJ1-1; D may be TRBD1 (6 bases). The CDR3 length is 14 residues. Germline values: CDR1 LNHDA, CDR2 SQIVND (reference sequence). V was shortened by 10 bases and J by 2 bases, with 17 bases between the two germline ends. The chain's CDR3 is CATRRGGSNTEAFF. In DNA form, the CDR3 reads TGTGCCACCAGGAGGGGGGGCTCAAACACTGAAGCTTTCTTT.

This rearrangement joins TRBV2 to TRBJ2-7; D gene uncertain. Trimming left V 1 base short and J 2 bases short, with 9 bases between. This CDR3 region has 14 residues. Germline V gene data show CDR1 as SNHLY and CDR2 as FYNNEI. CDR3 DNA: TGTGCCAGCAGTGAAGGTTTGGGCCCCTACGAGCAGTACTTC. Encoded protein: CASSEGLGPYEQYF.

On this clone: Other DNA variants within this sample encode the same CDR3. The genes are TRBV5-1 and TRBJ1-1, with no clear D. Germline CDR1 SGHRS, CDR2 YFSETQ. The CDR3 length is 14 residues. Trimming shortened V by 0 bases and J by 0 bases, and 6 bases separated the two germline ends. The CDR3 region is CASSLAAMNTEAFF. In DNA form, the CDR3 reads TGCGCCAGCAGCTTGGCAGCGATGAACACTGAAGCTTTCTTT.

This chain joins TRBV27 and TRBJ2-5; D is possibly TRBD2 (6 bases). This CDR3 has 14 amino acids. V gave up 2 bases and J gave up 4 bases, with 11 bases separating them. CDR1 MNHEY and CDR2 SMNVEV come from the germline V gene (reference sequence). The CDR3 is CASSLTSLRETQYF. CDR3 DNA sequence: TGTGCCAGCAGTTTAACTAGCCTAAGAGAGACCCAGTACTTC.

The chain joins TRBV28 to TRBJ2-7; D not resolved. V lost 6 bases, J lost 4 bases, and 7 bases lay in between. This CDR3 has 11 residues. Germline CDR1 reads MDHEN; CDR2 reads SYDVKM. This CDR3 is CASRGWYEQYF. In nucleotides, the CDR3 is TGTGCCAGCAGGGGATGGTACGAGCAGTACTTC. Full variable domain (missing parts from reference TRBV28 and TRBJ2-7): DVKVTQSSRYLVKRTGEKVFLECVQDMDHENMFWYRQDPGLGLRLIYFSYDVKMKEKGDIPEGYSVSREKKERFSLILESASTNQTSMYLCASRGWYEQYFGPGTRLTVT.

The chain joins TRBV19 to TRBJ2-4; 15 positions match TRBD2. V shed 4 bases, J shed 2 bases, and the junction held 9 bases outside the gene matches. Germline loops: CDR1 LNHDA, CDR2 SQIVND (reference sequence). This CDR3 is built from 19 residues. The CDR3 DNA is TGTGCCAGTAGTACCCGGACTAGCGGGAGGGACGGGTCCAAAAACATTCAGTACTTC. Encoded protein: CASSTRTSGRDGSKNIQYF.

Only a few counts were recorded for this clone. The chain combines TRBV29-1 with TRBJ2-3; 8 bases fit TRBD2. The CDR3 extends over 14 amino acids. Looked up from germline, CDR1 is SQVTM and CDR2 is ANQGSEA. V lost 6 bases and J lost 0; bases outside the gene matches: 5. The CDR3 DNA reads as TGCAGCGTCCCTAGCGGGCTGAGCACAGATACGCAGTATTTT. It encodes CSVPSGLSTDTQYF.

The CDR3 nucleotides read TGCGCCAGCAGCGTCAGGCCGAACACCGGGGAGCTGTTTTTT. It is translated as CASSVRPNTGELFF. The V and J genes are TRBV5-1 and TRBJ2-2; D is undetermined. The CDR3 extends over 14 amino acids. Trimming removed 4 bases from V and 0 bases from J, with 7 bases in between. Germline CDR1 reads SGHRS; CDR2 reads YFSETQ.

The J gene is TRBJ2-4, the V gene TRBV11-2; D may correspond to TRBD1 or TRBD2 (6 bases each). From germline, CDR1 is SGHAT and CDR2 FQNNGV. V was trimmed by 2 bases and J by 3 bases, leaving 20 bases between them. This CDR3 contains 18 residues. DNA for the CDR3: TGTGCCAGCAGCTTAACACCAATTACGGGGGCTGACAAAAACATTCAGTACTTC. Encoded protein: CASSLTPITGADKNIQYF.

V gene TRBV9 combines with J gene TRBJ2-2, with D possibly being TRBD2 (5 bases). Germline V gene lookup returns CDR1 SGDLS and CDR2 YYNGEE. This CDR3 is built from 17 residues. V was shortened by 4 bases and J by 1 base, with 17 bases between the two germline ends. The CDR3 here is CASSTPSGWGNTGELFF. The DNA of the CDR3 is TGTGCCAGCAGCACCCCCAGCGGCTGGGGGAACACCGGGGAGCTGTTTTTT.

The V call is TRBV6-5, the J call TRBJ2-4; TRBD2 aligns across 8 bases. J was trimmed by 9 bases and V by 2 bases; bases with no gene match: 9. The CDR3 runs to 15 residues. Germline CDR1 is MNHEY and CDR2 is SVGAGI. CDR3 loop: CASSYKGLGVGIQYF. In DNA, the CDR3 is TGTGCCAGCAGTTACAAGGGACTAGGGGTTGGCATTCAGTACTTC.

This sequence joins TRBV7-2 and TRBJ2-7; D gene ambiguous. Germline CDR1 and CDR2: SGHTA and FQGNSA. Trimming stripped 1 base from V and 2 bases from J, with 12 bases between. The CDR3 spans 15 residues. CDR3 residues: CASSLVLGITYEQYF. CDR3 in DNA: TGTGCCAGCAGCTTAGTATTGGGGATTACCTACGAGCAGTACTTC.

This rearrangement joins TRBV27 to TRBJ2-7; 7 nucleotides match TRBD1. V was pared by 5 bases and J by 6 bases, with 13 bases of the junction left unmatched. The CDR3 runs 15 residues. CDR1 is MNHEY, CDR2 SMNVEV, per germline (reference sequence). For the CDR3, the DNA is TGTGCCAGCAGTGGCGACAGGGTCTTTATCTCCGAGCAGTACTTC. Translating gives CASSGDRVFISEQYF.

V and J are TRBV5-1 and TRBJ2-7; D remains unclear. This CDR3 is 12 amino acids long. CDR1 and CDR2 (germline): SGHRS, YFSETQ. Trimming left V 5 bases short and J 3 bases short, with 9 bases between. CDR3 sequence reads: CASSSLNYEQYF. The CDR3 coding sequence is TGCGCCAGCAGTTCCCTAAACTACGAGCAGTACTTC.

The CDR3 bases are TGTGCCAGCAGTTTGACAGGGCGGACTGAAGCTTTCTTT. Its protein is CASSLTGRTEAFF. The chain couples TRBV12-3 or TRBV12-4 to TRBJ1-1; 7 nucleotides match TRBD1. The CDR3 sequence is 13 residues long. Trimming took 3 bases from V and 5 from J; bases not matched to a gene: 3.

The rearrangement links TRBV15 to TRBJ1-4; no reliable D call. The CDR3 totals 15 residues. With 0 bases removed from V and 8 bases from J, the gap between germline ends came to 13 bases. Per germline, CDR1 LNHNV and CDR2 YYDKDF (reference sequence). This chain's CDR3 is CATSRDPASGEKLFF. The CDR3 nucleotides are TGTGCCACCAGCAGAGATCCCGCTTCCGGGGAAAAACTGTTTTTT.

This chain uses TRBV7-9 with TRBJ2-7, with 8 bases identical to TRBD2. This CDR3 is built from 14 residues. Germline lookup yields CDR1 SEHNR and CDR2 FQNEAQ (reference sequence). J was trimmed by 4 bases and V by 3 bases; bases with no gene match: 5. CDR3 coding DNA: TGTGCCAGCAGCTTTAGTAGCGGGAAATACGAGCAGTACTTC. Translating it yields CASSFSSGKYEQYF.

The V and J genes are TRBV9 and TRBJ2-3, with 9 bases lining up with TRBD2. The CDR3 is 16 residues long. Per germline, CDR1 SGDLS and CDR2 YYNGEE. The V and J ends lost 0 bases and 4 bases, in that order; junction bases with no gene match: 6. The DNA of the CDR3 is TGTGCCAGCAGCGTAGCTTTGGGGACTAGCCCAGATACGCAGTATTTT. This sequence encodes CASSVALGTSPDTQYF. Combining the CDR3 with reference TRBV9 and TRBJ2-3 gives the whole variable domain DSGVTQTPKHLITATGQRVTLRCSPRSGDLSVYWYQQSLDQGLQFLIQYYNGEERAKGNILERFSAQQFPDLHSELNLSSLELGDSALYFCASSVALGTSPDTQYFGPGTRLTVL.

This chain links TRBV29-1 with TRBJ1-1; D call uncertain. Trimming removed 5 bases from V and 4 bases from J, with 8 bases in between. CDR1 is SQVTM, CDR2 ANQGSEA, per germline. CDR3 length: 11 residues. This CDR3 is CSVQGTTEAFF. The CDR3 nucleotides are TGCAGCGTTCAAGGAACCACTGAAGCTTTCTTT.

This rearrangement joins TRBV30 to TRBJ1-4, with TRBD1 as a possible D gene (5 bases). V gave up 3 bases and J gave up 13 bases, with 12 bases separating them. The CDR3 spans 11 residues. Germline values: CDR1 GTSNPN, CDR2 SVGIG (reference sequence). The CDR3 spells CAWSGAGRLFF. The DNA for the CDR3 is TGTGCCTGGAGCGGGGCAGGGCGACTGTTTTTT.

V is TRBV18 and J is TRBJ1-6, with D unresolved. V lost 2 bases and J lost 9, with 11 bases in between. The CDR3 loop spans 14 amino acids. The germline V gene encodes CDR1 KGHSH and CDR2 LQKENI. In DNA form, the CDR3 reads TGTGCCAGCTCACCAACCGTTGAGGTTTCACCCCTCCACTTT. This codes for CASSPTVEVSPLHF.